This T cell receptor (beta chain) originates from a study of blood T cell repertoires in COVID-19. Sequencing used immunoSEQ multiplex PCR; TCRdb keeps in-frame clones, though not all of them. Of around 150,000 clones listed, approximately 88% are singletons. J gave up 0 bases and V 4 bases, and 6 bases lay outside the gene matches. CDR3 length: 18 amino acids. The V gene's germline CDR1 is LNHNV and CDR2 YYDKDF (reference sequence). This chain joins TRBV15 and TRBJ2-1, with 13 bases identical to TRBD2. Sequencing used peripheral blood. This receptor was obtained from a human donor in a cohort sampled during active COVID-19. CDR3 loop: CATSNPGLAGISYNEQFF. The CDR3 DNA follows: TGTGCCACCAGCAACCCGGGACTAGCGGGGATCTCCTACAATGAGCAGTTCTTC.